Reported below is one TCR beta chain. Which antigen it targets is not known. Base qualities are not provided; no much larger clone lies one nucleotide away. Libraries were made using the immunoSEQ multiplex PCR assay. For the multiplex PCR, a mixture combining 60 forward primers for TCR Vbeta segments and 13 reverse primers for TCR Jbeta segments was used. A multiplex PCR assay on genomic DNA amplified the CDR3 region of rearranged TCR beta genes. The Illumina HiSeq System was used to sequence the amplified TCR beta libraries as 87-base-pair reads. Turning to the authors' computational methods: Across the roughly 670 repertoires, a later analysis counted approximately 83 million unique TCR beta chains, about 10 million of which were shared by at least two donors. Raw reads were error-corrected and collapsed into unique sequences by a nearest-neighbor algorithm in which closely related sequences were merged to remove PCR and sequencing errors. V, D and J gene segments were assigned by aligning CDR3 sequences to IMGT reference sequences. For a sequence to be retained, at least a six-nucleotide match to both a V gene segment and a J gene segment was required. Rearrangements were called productive when the CDR3 lacked stop codons and stayed in frame with V and J; all others were non-productive. Following IMGT convention, CDR3 was defined as the stretch from the second conserved V-encoded cysteine up to the conserved J-encoded phenylalanine. The earlier analysis of about 570 of the donors excluded any sequence lacking an unambiguous match to a single V gene segment. In an earlier analysis of approximately 500 of the donors, a V segment was called functional when productive rearrangements were above 56.7%, and segregating when the standard deviation between donors exceeded 5%. A statistical classification framework was built for diagnosing cytomegalovirus status from the catalog of TCR beta chain sequences. V and J gene assignment, in a later analysis, came from comparing TCR nucleotide sequences with IMGT/GENE-DB human TR gene sequences. A later analysis assigned CDR3 sequences and most-parsimonious VDJ recombination scenarios with the TCRdist pipeline. In a later analysis, every TCR beta chain was defined by the combination of its CDR3 amino acid sequence and its V-gene family, and reads without a unique V-gene family were dropped. As a way to deal with suspected cross-contamination and a sequencing artifact, a later analysis dropped 592 nucleotide sequences that were highly shared and had low generation probability. In a later analysis, a clonal expansion index for each public chain was calculated from normalized within-repertoire ranks of inferred template counts. In a later analysis, generation probabilities were computed with a VDJ recombination model fitted to out-of-frame rearrangements, and the resulting probabilities were checked against IGoR. A later analysis scored TCR-TCR, TCR-HLA and TCR-CMV co-occurrence with hypergeometric tests, applying a repertoire-size bias correction to TCR pairs. To estimate false discovery rates, a later analysis permuted the HLA or CMV assignments 20 times. A later analysis grouped co-occurring TCRs with DBSCAN, adding TCRdist sequence similarity when clustering within HLA-allele-positive subsets. Repertoires with fewer than 30,000 or more than 120,000 public chains were left out of co-occurrence clustering, as were about 5 repertoires with anomalous nucleotide sharing. Held by TCRdb, this immuneACCESS table contains in-frame sequences only and omits some clones. Under half of the omission traces to an unresolved V gene where checked; the cause of the rest is unknown. V, J and clone size reflect that table, while D and trimming were determined from the DNA. This sample has about 200,000 clones in its table, and about 77% of those were observed once. In total, the top ten clones hold 2% to 2.5% of the sample.

CDR1 and CDR2 are drawn from the germline V gene (reference sequence): GTSNPN, SVGIG. V loses 8 bases of germline sequence and J loses 4 bases, and the interval between the two ends is 17 bases. The CDR3 goes from the cysteine to the phenylalanine over 13 residues. The kept DNA is CDR3 alone, 39 bases in frame from the first base. In total, about 650 healthy bone marrow donors made up the cohort. At the time of sampling, all cohort members were nominally healthy, though unrecorded immune exposures were likely present. The donor tested CMV seropositive and was one of the 289 seropositive cohort members. Every donor gave a peripheral blood sample, and the peripheral blood mononuclear cells from that sample were used for TCR beta sequencing. Genomic DNA extraction from the blood cell samples was performed with the Qiagen DNeasy Blood Extraction Kit. The data were taken from a study of cytomegalovirus exposure and HLA in healthy donors (TCRdb year 2017). Notes on the research overall: According to an earlier analysis of a few hundred of the donors, roughly 180 million T cells yielded over 100 million unique TCR beta sequences and about 300 Gb of sequence data. To decide whether each TCR beta V gene segment behaved as functional or pseudogenic, an earlier analysis of fewer than 750 of the donors relied on high-throughput TCR beta sequencing. Among about 400 genotyped donors of the cohort, an average of approximately 240,000 unique TCR beta nucleotide sequences was sequenced per donor, of which about 19% were non-productive. The study aimed to test whether signatures of past pathogen exposure could be identified by cataloging public T cell receptors. To study patterns of TCR occurrence, a later analysis re-analyzed previously published TCR beta repertoires from several hundred donors and added high-resolution HLA genotyping. A few DR-DQ haplotypes were treated as single units for association and clustering because of strong linkage in the cohort. Donor age, sex, ethnicity and CMV serostatus were compiled together with the repertoire data. To predict cytomegalovirus infection status, the study brought together high-throughput TCR immunosequencing, statistical association of individual TCRs with disease status, and machine learning. A later genetic analysis used genome-wide SNP genotypes for about three fifths of the 666 donors, treating that subset as a discovery cohort. The later analysis used no new phenotypic data to find candidate immune exposures, relying instead on TCR beta sequences and their occurrence across donors. Besides the first cohort of more than 650 subjects, a separate validation cohort made up of 120 different subjects was used. Roughly 300 gigabases of sequencing data and roughly 90 million unique TCR sequences were included in an early release covering several hundred HLA-typed donors. Both class I and class II loci were covered by HLA typing, at four-digit resolution. Typing coverage varied by locus: roughly 620-630 donors for A, B, C, DRB1 and DQB1; approximately 520 for DQA1; around 570 for DPA1; roughly 470 for DPB1. All discovery cohort repertoires had been generated using a single sequencing platform. Of the 300 to 500 genotyped donors, over 80% were placed in the genetic ancestry cluster associated with self-reported Caucasian donors. Using immunosequencing, the study profiled T cell repertoires from 500 to 800 subjects and related those repertoires to cytomegalovirus serostatus.

What the work shows at the level of the full study, not this receptor alone: A few of the identified cytomegalovirus-associated TCR beta chains were confirmed in vitro to be specific for cytomegalovirus antigens. In an earlier analysis of some 500 of the donors, most TCR beta V segments appeared in productive rearrangements about 90% or about 30% of the time, broadly matching IMGT annotations. Specific HLA alleles were associated with 18,000 or so TCR beta sequences at a false discovery rate of 0.05 in a later analysis. Linkage disequilibrium might explain the correlated functional status among segregating V segments, but an unknown experimental factor could not be ruled out. Roughly uniform sequencing depth across donors was assumed in presence/absence analyses, although this assumption may not hold. Only TCR beta chains were sequenced in this cohort, and the absence of alpha or paired-chain data limited detectable features. In a later analysis, most CMV-associated TCR beta chains were found to appear HLA-restricted, with HLA associations seemingly driven largely by CMV exposure. In a later analysis, several top co-occurrence clusters were reported to appear linked to parvovirus B19, influenza, CMV and Epstein-Barr virus. For the cohort, immune exposure information was limited to CMV serostatus. While some public TCRs were present in many individuals, most TCR sequences turned up only very rarely across donors. A further reported finding was that TCR beta sequences accurately predicted the HLA-A and HLA-B alleles for most subjects in the first cohort. When HLA alleles, especially DR and DQ, strongly co-occurred, TCR associations were difficult to assign to individual alleles. A cluster of highly shared sequence variants was judged likely to be a technical artifact of the sequencing pipeline. In a later analysis, TCR association rates were found to vary across HLA loci, with the most associated TCRs seen for DRB1 alleles and the fewest for HLA-C alleles. In a later genetic analysis, fewer N-insertions in productive TCRs were reported among donors in an Asian-associated ancestry cluster than the roughly 670-donor mean. In a later analysis, HLA-associated TCR beta chains were found to be more clonally expanded and to have lower generation probabilities than equally common non-associated chains. It was suggested by the authors that the approach could potentially be generalized to other disease states and immunological phenotypes. The study gave a list of 150 to 200 TCR beta chains associated with cytomegalovirus. Seventeen rarely observed V segments, including chromosome 9 orphons, were excluded from the earlier analysis of some 590 of the donors because counts were too low. Cytomegalovirus status was reported to be diagnosed by the classifier with high specificity and sensitivity in both the original and validation cohorts. Because HLA typing was unavailable for some donors at each locus, only the typed subset was used in association tests. In a later genetic analysis, a missense DCLRE1C variant was associated with V-gene and J-gene trimming of TCR beta chains, and the association was replicated in an independent cohort. Some IMGT-functional V segments, including TRBV6-2 and TRBV6-3, could not be distinguished by the 87-base-pair reads and were therefore excluded.

The chain was built from TRBV30 and TRBJ1-2; no D segment can be confidently identified. The specimen sequenced was PBMCs. The TCR comes from a woman aged 25 to 39 in good health and CMV-seropositive. The nucleotide sequence is given as TGTGCCAGATGGAGGTTGATGGGCTATGGCTACACCTTC. Its protein reads: CARWRLMGYGYTF.